Listed below are T cell receptor beta chains from one sample, sequenced in a study of blood T cell repertoires in COVID-19. Produced via immunoSEQ multiplex PCR; TCRdb's table is partial and in-frame only. The sample has more than 80,000 clones, around 90% seen once. Sequencing was performed on peripheral blood. The receptors derive from a woman between 55 and 75 years old with COVID-19, enrolled during active disease. The CDR3 runs from the conserved cysteine through the conserved F or W. The D gene is left open where the match is weak. Expanded clones get a size class; other rows say once, few or many, or leave the size out.

v_call,clone_size,j_call,d_call,cdr3_aa,cdr3_nt
TRBV5-5,-,TRBJ2-2,TRBD1,CASRNGTGSTGELFF,TGTGCCAGCAGGAATGGGACAGGGAGTACCGGGGAGCTGTTTTTT
TRBV30,-,TRBJ1-2,TRBD1,CAWSPPGQHGYTF,TGTGCCTGGAGTCCTCCGGGACAGCACGGCTACACCTTC
TRBV7-3,-,TRBJ2-5,TRBD2,CASSFDGSGGKETQYF,TGTGCCAGCAGCTTTGATGGTAGCGGGGGGAAAGAGACCCAGTACTTC
TRBV19,-,TRBJ1-2,-,CASSHPAGVFGRYTF,TGTGCCAGTAGTCACCCGGCAGGGGTATTCGGGCGCTACACCTTC
TRBV4-3,-,TRBJ1-1,-,CASSRWTENTEAFF,TGCGCCAGCAGCCGGTGGACAGAGAACACTGAAGCTTTCTTT
TRBV2,-,TRBJ1-3,-,CASSLDSPGNTIYF,TGTGCCAGCAGTCTGGACAGCCCAGGAAACACCATATATTTT
TRBV15,-,TRBJ1-1,TRBD1,CATSRDRGRGDTKVFF,TGTGCCACCAGCAGGGACAGGGGGCGCGGGGATACGAAGGTTTTCTTT
TRBV21-1,-,TRBJ1-5,-,CASSKGDRGNQPQHF,TGTGCCAGCAGCAAAGGGGACAGGGGCAATCAGCCCCAGCATTTT
TRBV5-6,-,TRBJ1-5,TRBD1,CASSLAGTGGNQPQHF,TGTGCCAGCAGCTTGGCAGGGACAGGGGGGAATCAGCCCCAGCATTTT
TRBV10-2,-,TRBJ2-7,-,CASSESSGQSYEQYF,TGCGCCAGCAGTGAGTCGTCAGGTCAGTCCTACGAGCAGTACTTC
TRBV2,once,TRBJ1-2,-,CASSERGYGYTF,TGTGCCAGCAGTGAACGAGGTTATGGCTACACCTTC
TRBV9,-,TRBJ2-2,-,CASSVTGSNTGELFF,TGTGCCAGCAGCGTGACAGGATCGAACACCGGGGAGCTGTTTTTT
TRBV7-2,-,TRBJ2-7,TRBD1,CASSLPGQESSYEQYF,TGTGCCAGCAGTCTCCCGGGACAGGAGAGCTCCTACGAGCAGTACTTC
TRBV6-5,few,TRBJ2-2,-,CASSYARYRWTGELFF,TGTGCCAGCAGTTACGCGCGATACAGGTGGACCGGGGAGCTGTTTTTT